Below, one T cell receptor (beta chain) is given with its context. Its antigen is unidentified. TCRdb processed the 5' RACE reads anew with MiXCR; each CDR3 protein has one entry. The table includes roughly 480,000 distinct CDR3 sequences, around 25% detected once. The data derive from a study of T-cell memory formation after mild COVID-19. The study, taken as a whole, reports: Pre-infection memory harbored some responding clones, suggesting cross-reactive memory joined.

CDR3 size: 17 residues. Germline assignment: CDR1 DFQATT and CDR2 SNEGSKA (reference sequence). Germline trimming cut 0 bases from V and 3 bases from J; bases unmatched to any gene: 7. Sequencing used PBMCs or a T cell subset sorted from them (not recorded which). This chain connects TRBV20-1 to TRBJ2-3, with TRBD2 matching over 12 bases. This clonotype was obtained from an adult woman who had mild COVID-19 (a few samples of this study predate the infection). Cell type and time point are not known. The CDR3 region has the DNA TGCAGTGCTAGAGATCTTCTAGCGGGAGGGCCGACAGATACGCAGTATTTT. It specifies CSARDLLAGGPTDTQYF.